This is a list of T cell receptor beta chains from one sample in a study of response to subunit inactivated influenza vaccine. A single record per CDR3 protein comes from TCRdb applying MiXCR to the RT-PCR reads. The repertoire includes 450,000 to 500,000 distinct CDR3 sequences, around 9.9% of them detected once, and less than 15% sits in the top ten. Here the sequenced sample was PBMCs from blood, taken around seven weeks after vaccination. These receptors were collected from a man in his fifties who received an inactivated influenza vaccine. Both conserved end residues are part of each CDR3. A D gene is named only where the DNA matches it firmly. Not all rows give a size; the values are once, few, many and, for expanded clones, a class.

V,length,J,size,D,CDR3,DNA
TRBV7-6,14,TRBJ2-5,few,NA,CASSLASHQETQYF,TGTGCCAGCAGCTTAGCTAGCCATCAAGAGACCCAGTACTTC
TRBV10-3,12,TRBJ2-5,NA,NA,CAISVREETQYF,TGTGCCATCAGTGTCAGGGAGGAGACCCAGTACTTC
TRBV4-3,14,TRBJ2-7,many,NA,CASSQDSGLYEQYF,TGCGCCAGCAGCCAGGATAGTGGTCTCTACGAGCAGTACTTC
TRBV20-1,16,TRBJ2-1,few,NA,CSARVDGLSSYNEQFF,TGCAGTGCTAGGGTGGACGGACTAAGCTCCTACAATGAGCAGTTCTTC
TRBV20-1,14,TRBJ2-3,few,TRBD1,CSASDRGSTDTQYF,TGCAGTGCTAGCGACAGGGGTAGCACAGATACGCAGTATTTT
TRBV20-1,14,TRBJ2-3,NA,NA,CSAIRDSGTDTQYF,TGCAGTGCAATCCGGGACTCGGGCACAGATACGCAGTATTTT
TRBV3-1,16,TRBJ2-3,once,NA,CASSQERVGSTDTQYF,TGTGCCAGCAGCCAAGAGAGGGTGGGGAGCACAGATACGCAGTATTTT
TRBV27,18,TRBJ2-7,few,TRBD1,CASRTTGTGAKQTYELTF,TGTGCCAGCCGAACAACAGGGACAGGGGCTAAACAGACCTACGAGCTGACCTTC
TRBV7-2,13,TRBJ2-4,NA,TRBD1,CASSIDRGGFQYF,TGTGCCAGCAGCATCGACAGGGGAGGTTTTCAGTACTTC
TRBV28,11,TRBJ2-7,many,NA,CASSLGQRQYF,TGTGCCAGCAGTTTAGGCCAGCGGCAGTACTTC
TRBV12-3/TRBV12-4,13,TRBJ1-2,many,NA,CASSIPGQYGYTF,TGTGCCAGCAGTATCCCGGGACAATATGGCTACACCTTC
TRBV9,13,TRBJ1-1,few,TRBD1,CASSAGQESSAFF,TGTGCCAGCAGCGCGGGACAGGAATCTTCAGCTTTCTTT
TRBV10-3,14,TRBJ1-3,many,NA,CAISDSTSGNTIYF,TGTGCCATCAGTGATAGTACCTCTGGAAACACCATATATTTT
TRBV2,14,TRBJ1-1,NA,NA,CASRGTSLNTEAFF,TGTGCCAGCAGGGGGACCAGTTTGAACACTGAAGCTTTCTTT
TRBV5-1,17,TRBJ2-1,many,NA,CASSLVPAESSYNEQFF,TGCGCCAGCAGCTTGGTTCCCGCGGAAAGCTCCTACAATGAGCAGTTCTTC
TRBV5-5,12,TRBJ1-2,many,NA,CASSPRTYGYTF,TGTGCCAGCAGCCCCAGGACCTATGGCTACACCTTC
TRBV29-1,18,TRBJ2-2,few,TRBD2,CSVEARSGAGVNTGELFF,TGCAGCGTTGAAGCCCGGAGTGGCGCGGGGGTTAACACCGGGGAGCTGTTTTTT
TRBV12-3/TRBV12-4,13,TRBJ1-5,NA,NA,CASSFTGIQPQHF,TGTGCCAGCAGTTTTACAGGGATTCAGCCCCAGCATTTT
TRBV12-3/TRBV12-4,16,TRBJ2-7,few,NA,CASSTPQGGAAQEQYF,TGTGCCAGCAGTACCCCCCAGGGGGGGGCAGCTCAAGAGCAGTACTTC
TRBV7-9,16,TRBJ2-1,NA,NA,CASSTPRGATYNEQFF,TGTGCCAGCAGCACCCCTCGGGGGGCAACCTACAATGAGCAGTTCTTC
TRBV7-8,16,TRBJ2-5,NA,TRBD2,CASSLWRGGPQETQYF,TGTGCCAGCAGCTTATGGCGCGGGGGGCCGCAAGAGACCCAGTACTTC
TRBV5-1,15,TRBJ2-1,few,TRBD1,CASSSSGTGGNEQFF,TGCGCCAGCAGCAGCTCCGGGACAGGGGGCAATGAGCAGTTCTTC
TRBV7-8,16,TRBJ1-4,many,NA,CASSSRTGLGNEKLFF,TGTGCCAGCAGCTCTCGAACGGGGTTAGGGAATGAAAAACTGTTTTTT
TRBV24-1,13,TRBJ2-3,NA,NA,CATSAQGPDTQYF,TGTGCCACCAGTGCACAGGGCCCAGATACGCAGTATTTT
TRBV6-6,12,TRBJ2-2,NA,TRBD1,CASAQGAGELFF,TGTGCCAGCGCACAGGGGGCCGGGGAGCTGTTTTTT
TRBV12-3/TRBV12-4,16,TRBJ1-5,NA,NA,CASSLDPGARHQPQHF,TGTGCCAGCAGTTTAGATCCAGGGGCGCGACATCAGCCCCAGCATTTT
TRBV24-1,13,TRBJ2-3,few,NA,CATNERNTDTQYF,TGTGCCACCAACGAGAGAAACACAGATACGCAGTATTTT
TRBV6-5,16,TRBJ2-2,few,TRBD1,CASSYSWDRNTGELFF,TGTGCCAGCAGTTACTCATGGGACAGGAACACCGGGGAGCTGTTTTTT
TRBV28,13,TRBJ2-7,NA,NA,CASTLGDSYEQYF,TGTGCCAGCACCTTGGGGGATTCGTACGAGCAGTACTTC
TRBV10-2,16,TRBJ2-3,few,NA,CASQVAPLSRTDTQYF,TGCGCCAGCCAAGTAGCCCCATTGTCTCGCACAGATACGCAGTATTTT
TRBV12-3/TRBV12-4,17,TRBJ2-3,NA,TRBD2,CASSLGPIAGGTDTQYF,TGTGCCAGCAGTTTAGGGCCGATAGCGGGGGGCACAGATACGCAGTATTTT
TRBV11-2,13,TRBJ2-7,few,NA,CASSRGPTGIQYF,TGTGCCAGCAGCCGAGGACCCACCGGGATCCAGTACTTC
TRBV4-2,15,TRBJ2-5,many,TRBD1,CASSQGTAVEETQYF,TGTGCCAGCAGCCAGGGGACAGCAGTCGAAGAGACCCAGTACTTC
TRBV20-1,13,TRBJ2-3,NA,NA,CSARGVLVDTQYF,TGCAGTGCTAGAGGCGTCCTCGTGGATACGCAGTATTTT
TRBV4-1,13,TRBJ1-3,few,NA,CASSQEGEDTIYF,TGCGCCAGCAGCCAAGAGGGGGAGGATACCATATATTTT
TRBV6-2/TRBV6-3,17,TRBJ2-2,few,TRBD2,CASKTSGRARDTGELFF,TGTGCCAGCAAGACTAGCGGGAGGGCCAGGGACACCGGGGAGCTGTTTTTT
TRBV12-3/TRBV12-4,13,TRBJ1-5,NA,NA,CASRIGVGQPQHF,TGTGCCAGCCGGATAGGGGTCGGACAGCCCCAGCATTTT
TRBV14,14,TRBJ2-5,few,TRBD1,CASSQDRAVGTQYF,TGTGCCAGCAGCCAGGACAGGGCGGTGGGGACCCAGTACTTC
TRBV20-1,12,TRBJ2-7,many,NA,CSARGGPYEQYF,TGCAGTGCTAGAGGAGGGCCCTACGAGCAGTACTTC
TRBV5-1,16,TRBJ2-7,few,TRBD2,CASSLSSSGSFYEQYF,TGCGCCAGCAGCTTGTCATCTAGCGGGAGCTTCTACGAGCAGTACTTC
TRBV4-3,17,TRBJ2-5,few,TRBD2,CASSQDWRGGVQETQYF,TGCGCCAGCAGCCAAGATTGGCGCGGGGGGGTACAAGAGACCCAGTACTTC
TRBV6-1,16,TRBJ1-5,few,NA,CASSEDGERPNQPQHF,TGTGCCAGCAGTGAAGACGGGGAAAGGCCCAATCAGCCCCAGCATTTT
TRBV9,12,TRBJ1-2,few,NA,CASSGQGSGYTF,TGTGCCAGCAGCGGGCAGGGATCTGGCTACACCTTC
TRBV15,16,TRBJ2-3,few,TRBD2,CATRHLAGGRTDTQYF,TGTGCCACCAGGCATCTAGCGGGGGGGCGCACAGATACGCAGTATTTT
TRBV18,14,TRBJ2-7,many,TRBD2,CASSAGLAAYEQYF,TGTGCCAGCTCAGCGGGACTAGCGGCCTACGAGCAGTACTTC
TRBV20-1,16,TRBJ2-3,few,TRBD2,CSAGGTSGGNTDTQYF,TGCAGTGCTGGCGGCACTAGCGGGGGCAACACAGATACGCAGTATTTT
TRBV15,17,TRBJ2-3,few,NA,CATSRDQGFVFADTQYF,TGTGCCACCAGCAGAGACCAGGGTTTTGTGTTTGCTGATACGCAGTATTTT
TRBV12-3/TRBV12-4,14,TRBJ1-5,many,NA,CASSLAGPRQPQHF,TGTGCCAGCAGTTTGGCTGGGCCGCGGCAGCCCCAGCATTTT
TRBV24-1,13,TRBJ1-2,NA,TRBD1,CATSQGAGYGYTF,TGTGCCACCAGTCAGGGGGCTGGCTATGGCTACACCTTC
TRBV4-2,17,TRBJ2-5,NA,NA,CASSQGGSGLYQETQYF,TGTGCCAGCAGCCAAGGAGGCAGCGGGCTCTACCAAGAGACCCAGTACTTC
TRBV5-6,15,TRBJ1-1,many,NA,CASTPPGGLNTEAFF,TGTGCCAGCACCCCCCCTGGGGGGTTGAACACTGAAGCTTTCTTT
TRBV29-1,11,TRBJ2-1,few,NA,CSVRDYNEQFF,TGCAGCGTGCGGGACTACAATGAGCAGTTCTTC
TRBV6-2/TRBV6-3,18,TRBJ2-5,NA,TRBD2,CASSLIPGGLAERGTQYF,TGTGCCAGCAGTCTCATTCCCGGCGGACTAGCGGAGAGAGGGACCCAGTACTTC
TRBV20-1,13,TRBJ2-7,NA,NA,CSARLGSSYEQYF,TGCAGTGCTAGGCTCGGTAGCTCCTACGAGCAGTACTTC
TRBV7-2,15,TRBJ2-7,few,NA,CASSYEPGHSYEQYF,TGTGCCAGCAGCTACGAACCGGGACACTCCTACGAGCAGTACTTC
TRBV5-5,15,TRBJ1-5,NA,NA,CASSYGHNSNQPQHF,TGTGCCAGCAGTTACGGACACAATAGCAATCAGCCCCAGCATTTT
TRBV10-3,16,TRBJ2-1,many,NA,CAIGESGLANYNEQFF,TGTGCCATCGGGGAGTCTGGGCTAGCCAACTACAATGAGCAGTTCTTC
TRBV4-2,13,TRBJ2-1,NA,TRBD1,CASSQATGGEQFF,TGTGCCAGCAGCCAGGCTACAGGGGGAGAGCAGTTCTTC
TRBV5-1,15,TRBJ2-5,NA,TRBD2,CASSQGTSGEETQYF,TGCGCCAGCAGCCAAGGGACTAGCGGAGAAGAGACCCAGTACTTC
TRBV24-1,16,TRBJ2-5,many,NA,CATSGERGYAKETQYF,TGTGCCACCAGTGGGGAAAGGGGCTATGCGAAAGAGACCCAGTACTTC